This paragraph covers one TCR beta chain sequence. No cognate antigen has been identified for it. One base away there is no much larger clone; base qualities are not given. The sample comes from a study of shared clonotypes between healthy human individuals (dated by TCRdb to about 2020). Describing the broader study: A few men and a couple of women, aged 18 to 49 years, made up the cohort. Between about 0.9 and 10 billion PBMCs per donor were obtained by leukapheresis. To increase sequencing depth and limit assay-specific biases, different laboratories used diverse techniques to prepare libraries and sequence TCR repertoires. Blood TCR repertoires of several healthy adults were deeply sequenced to estimate repertoire size and the extent of clonotype sharing between individuals. For each donor, three plates each were used for CD4 naive and CD4 memory, two plates were used for CD8 naive, and one plate was used for CD8 memory.

Overall study results and their limits: Based on pairwise subsampling, the degree of clonotype sharing among donors was expected to be affected by sequencing depth. Larger estimated clonotype richness was generally found for naive subsets than for memory subsets. Only blood was sampled, and tissue TCR repertoires likely differ from those in blood. Compared with non-shared clonotypes, clonotypes shared by all four sorted-subset donors had higher generation probabilities. Incomplete sequencing was indicated by rarefaction of sorted-subset datasets, despite the large sequencing depth. Because the study included only a small number of donors, the genetic and exposure-history diversity represented was limited. About 5% of naive CD4, roughly 3.5% of naive CD8, roughly 2.4% of memory CD4, and over 0.35% of memory CD8 clonotypes were shared across several donors.

Donors were healthy HIV-negative adults with no recently reported acute infections or vaccinations. Every donor was a Caucasian adult living in Nashville, Tennessee, USA. CD4+ T cells were enriched by magnetic negative selection, after which naive cells were positively selected on CD45RA and the negative fraction was taken as the memory subset. Blood was collected by leukapheresis, and PBMCs were isolated by Ficoll-Histopaque density gradient centrifugation and then cryopreserved in liquid nitrogen vapor phase. Analytical flow cytometry was used to check the purity and quantity of every magnetically sorted T cell population. Genomic DNA was isolated from each sorted fraction and quantified by UV absorbance on a Nanodrop 2000c. Using the deep immunoSEQ assay, TCR CDR3 regions were amplified from genomic DNA by multiplex PCR. Extracted genomic DNA from each cell subset was distributed evenly across all wells of several immunoSEQ 96-well plates, and each plate was treated as a replicate. For sorted subsets, roughly 200 ng of genomic DNA, equivalent to roughly 33,000 T cell genomes, went into each replicate PCR. Purified libraries were quantified with a Qubit 3.0 fluorometer, sized on a Bioanalyzer 2100, and re-quantified with the KAPA Library Quantification kit. Every immunoSEQ 96-well plate was sequenced on a dedicated single-read 150-cycle Illumina NextSeq 550 flow cell. Regarding the original processing steps: Because the immunoSEQ output included only junctional sequences and no quality scores, the filtering could not be the same as the filtering used for full-length reads. Sequences were annotated with PyIR, a Python wrapper for IgBLAST v1.9, using IMGT germline references to assign V/J genes and CDR3. Reads were filtered out if the reads had weak V/J assignments (E-value above 1e-6), no CDR3, stop codons, out-of-frame junctions, or ambiguous translated residues. V3J clonotypes were defined as sequences sharing an identical inferred V gene, J gene, and CDR3 amino acid sequence. To compute the percentage overlap between repertoires, the number of shared unique clonotypes was divided by the size of the smaller repertoire. Richness of each repertoire was evaluated using RTK rarefaction, the Chao1 estimator, and Recon v2.1 estimates of unobserved clonotypes. Generation probabilities for all TCRbeta clonotypes obtained by the gDNA method from a handful of donors were computed using OLGA. As stored in TCRdb, this immuneACCESS dataset retains in-frame rearrangements with V and J assigned. A fraction of the clones does not appear; measured against another copy, unresolved V genes explain less than half of the discrepancy, and the remainder lacks a known reason. From that table come the V and J calls and clone size; the DNA was used to work out D and trimming. This sample is represented by around 1.5 million clones; around 98% of them were singletons. The ten most abundant clones make up 0.45% of the sample.

CDR1 and CDR2, looked up from the germline V gene, are MNHNS and SASEGT. Spanning cysteine to phenylalanine, the CDR3 consists of 15 amino acids. Only the CDR3 DNA is retained, 45 bases long and in frame from the first base. Trimming removed 4 bases from V and 5 bases from J; the gene matches leave 6 bases unexplained. The clonotype was recovered from a man aged 30-40 years in good health. Recombination linked TRBV6-1 to TRBJ1-5; 9 nucleotides in the junction match TRBD1. Sample: naive CD4+ T cells sorted from blood. The cell subset or site label, read with the paper, signifies: CD45RA+ positively selected. The CDR3 region has the sequence CASSVDRGFDQPQHF. The DNA is TGTGCCAGCAGTGTTGACAGGGGGTTCGATCAGCCCCAGCATTTT.